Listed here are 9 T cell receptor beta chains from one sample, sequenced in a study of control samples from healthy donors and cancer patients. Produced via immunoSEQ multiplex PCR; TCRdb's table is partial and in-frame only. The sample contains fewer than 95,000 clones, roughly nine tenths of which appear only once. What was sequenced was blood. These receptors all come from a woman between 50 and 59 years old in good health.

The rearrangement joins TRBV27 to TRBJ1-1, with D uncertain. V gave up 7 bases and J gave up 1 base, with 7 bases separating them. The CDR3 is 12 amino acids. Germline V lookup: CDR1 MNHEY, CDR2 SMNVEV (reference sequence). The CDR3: CASKRGNTEAFF. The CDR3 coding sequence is TGTGCCAGCAAGCGCGGGAACACTGAAGCTTTCTTT.

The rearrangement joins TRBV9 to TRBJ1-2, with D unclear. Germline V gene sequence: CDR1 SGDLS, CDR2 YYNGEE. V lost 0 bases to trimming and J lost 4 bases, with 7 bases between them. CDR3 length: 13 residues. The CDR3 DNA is TGTGCCAGCAGCGTAGAGGGCGTCTATGGCTACACCTTC. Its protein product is CASSVEGVYGYTF.

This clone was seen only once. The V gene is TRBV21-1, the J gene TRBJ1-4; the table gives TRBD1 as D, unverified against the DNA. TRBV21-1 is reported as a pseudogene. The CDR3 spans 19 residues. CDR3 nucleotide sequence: TGTGCCAGCAGCAAGGTCGGCAGAAGGACAATTGCAACTAATGAAAAACTGTTTTTT. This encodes CASSKVGRRTIATNEKLFF.

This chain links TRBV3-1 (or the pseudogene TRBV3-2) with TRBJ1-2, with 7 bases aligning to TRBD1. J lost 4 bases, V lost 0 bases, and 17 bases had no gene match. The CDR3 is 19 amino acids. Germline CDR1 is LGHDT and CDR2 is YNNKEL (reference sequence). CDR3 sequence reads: CASSQDSVGQGGLGYGYTF. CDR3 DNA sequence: TGTGCCAGCAGCCAAGATAGTGTCGGGCAAGGGGGCTTGGGCTATGGCTACACCTTC.

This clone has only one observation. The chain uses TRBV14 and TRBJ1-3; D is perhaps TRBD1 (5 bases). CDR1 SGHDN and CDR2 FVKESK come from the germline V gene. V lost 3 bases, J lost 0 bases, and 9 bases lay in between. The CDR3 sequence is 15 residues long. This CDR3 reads CASSQWGNSGNTIYF. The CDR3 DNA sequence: TGTGCCAGCAGCCAGTGGGGGAACTCTGGAAACACCATATATTTT.

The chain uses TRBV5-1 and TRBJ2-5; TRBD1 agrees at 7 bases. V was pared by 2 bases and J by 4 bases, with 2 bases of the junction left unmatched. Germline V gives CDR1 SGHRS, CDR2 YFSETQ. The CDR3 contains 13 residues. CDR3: CASSLQGTETQYF. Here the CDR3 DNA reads TGCGCCAGCAGCTTACAGGGGACAGAGACCCAGTACTTC.

CDR3: CSASSHRGKKGEQYF. In nucleotides, the CDR3 is TGCAGTGCTAGTTCCCACAGGGGGAAAAAAGGGGAGCAGTACTTC. The chain links TRBV20-1 to TRBJ2-7, with TRBD1 identical over 8 bases. Germline trimming cut 3 bases from V and 7 bases from J; bases unmatched to any gene: 14. Germline-derived CDR1 and CDR2 are DFQATT and SNEGSKA (reference sequence). CDR3 length: 15 amino acids.

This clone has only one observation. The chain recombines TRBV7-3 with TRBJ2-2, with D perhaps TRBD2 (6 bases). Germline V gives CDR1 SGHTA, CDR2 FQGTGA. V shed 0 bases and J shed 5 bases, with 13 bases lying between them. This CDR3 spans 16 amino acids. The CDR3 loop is CASSLTQGGGTGELFF. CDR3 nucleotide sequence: TGTGCCAGCAGCTTAACCCAGGGAGGAGGAACCGGGGAGCTGTTTTTT.

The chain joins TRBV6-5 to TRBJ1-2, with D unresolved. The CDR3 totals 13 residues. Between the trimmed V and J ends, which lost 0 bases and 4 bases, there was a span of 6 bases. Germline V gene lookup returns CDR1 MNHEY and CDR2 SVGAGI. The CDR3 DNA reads TGTGCCAGCAGTTACTCGAACAGCTATGGCTACACCTTC. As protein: CASSYSNSYGYTF.